Below, 6 T cell receptor beta chains from the same sample are listed, as sequenced in a study of tumor-infiltrating lymphocytes in primary liver carcinoma. Unsorted whole blood supplied the blood RNA, and germline DNA was isolated too. A constant-region primer served to make TCR beta cDNA from roughly 500 ng total RNA. It was through three nested multiplex PCR rounds of slightly modified ARM-PCR that TCR beta libraries arose. Each of the first two PCR rounds ran approximately 9 cycles with TRBV1-TRBV30 forward and C-beta reverse primers. MiXCR, run by TCRdb on the multiplex PCR reads, gives a single entry per CDR3 protein. The data show 180,000 or so distinct CDR3 sequences, about 60% seen once. Sequenced input: peripheral blood. These receptors were taken from a man between 40 and 49 years old with primary liver carcinoma and hepatitis B virus infection.

V usage is TRBV30 and J usage is TRBJ1-2, with unresolved D. Germline V gene sequence: CDR1 GTSNPN, CDR2 SVGIG (reference sequence). This CDR3 has 15 amino acids. V lost 2 bases to trimming and J lost 1 base, with 14 bases between them. CDR3 protein: CAWSPPGGNNYGYTF. CDR3 coding DNA: TGTGCCTGGAGTCCCCCGGGAGGGAATAACTATGGCTACACCTTC.

The chain links TRBV5-1 to TRBJ1-2; possible D gene TRBD1, 5 bases. In germline, CDR1 is SGHRS, CDR2 YFSETQ. The CDR3 consists of 15 residues. V dropped 1 base and J dropped 5 bases, with 15 bases sitting between them. The CDR3 bases are TGCGCCAGCAGCTTGTTCTCCGACAGCCCATATGGCTACACCTTC. Its translation: CASSLFSDSPYGYTF.

The chain recombines TRBV28 with TRBJ1-5; D is perhaps TRBD1 (6 bases). Between the trimmed V and J ends, which lost 6 bases and 4 bases, there was a span of 13 bases. The CDR3 has 14 residues. Germline V CDR1 and CDR2: MDHEN, SYDVKM. The CDR3 spells CASSRTAHNQPQHF. The CDR3 region has the DNA TGTGCCAGCAGCCGGACAGCCCATAATCAGCCCCAGCATTTT.

The chain employs TRBV12-3 or TRBV12-4 and TRBJ2-2; D not certain. V was cut by 7 bases and J by 5 bases, with 14 bases left in between. This CDR3 region has 14 residues. Here the CDR3 reads CASILGVWTGELFF. The DNA for the CDR3 is TGTGCCAGCATCCTTGGTGTGTGGACCGGGGAGCTGTTTTTT.

In DNA, the CDR3 is TGTGCCAGTAACCTTCAATGGGGGTCCGAGCAGTACTTC. Protein product: CASNLQWGSEQYF. The V gene is TRBV11-1, the J gene TRBJ2-7; D tentatively reads TRBD1 or TRBD2 (5 bases each). The CDR3 is 13 amino acids. V was shortened by 9 bases and J by 6 bases, with 18 bases between the two germline ends. The V gene's germline CDR1 is SGHAT and CDR2 FQDESV (reference sequence).

The sample holds a few counts of this clonotype. The chain employs TRBV6-2 or TRBV6-3 and TRBJ2-3; D ambiguous. Germline loops: CDR1 MNHEY, CDR2 SVGEGT. V lost 7 bases and J 6 bases, leaving 14 bases between the germline ends. The CDR3 totals 13 residues. This CDR3 is CASTPVLTDTQYF. The CDR3, as DNA: TGTGCCAGCACCCCTGTCTTGACCGATACGCAGTATTTT.